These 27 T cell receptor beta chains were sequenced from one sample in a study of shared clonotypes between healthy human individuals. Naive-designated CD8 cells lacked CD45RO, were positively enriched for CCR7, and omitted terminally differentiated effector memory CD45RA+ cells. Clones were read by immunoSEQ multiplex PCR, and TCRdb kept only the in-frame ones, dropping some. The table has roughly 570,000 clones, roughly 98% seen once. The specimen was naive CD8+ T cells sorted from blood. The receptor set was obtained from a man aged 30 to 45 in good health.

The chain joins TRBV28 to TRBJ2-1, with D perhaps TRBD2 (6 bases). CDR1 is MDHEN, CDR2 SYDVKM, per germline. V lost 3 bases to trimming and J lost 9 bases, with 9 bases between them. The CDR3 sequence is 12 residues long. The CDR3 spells CASSLTGVEQFF. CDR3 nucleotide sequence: TGTGCCAGCAGTTTGACGGGAGTTGAGCAGTTCTTC. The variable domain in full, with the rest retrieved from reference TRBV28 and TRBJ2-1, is DVKVTQSSRYLVKRTGEKVFLECVQDMDHENMFWYRQDPGLGLRLIYFSYDVKMKEKGDIPEGYSVSREKKERFSLILESASTNQTSMYLCASSLTGVEQFFGPGTRLTVL.

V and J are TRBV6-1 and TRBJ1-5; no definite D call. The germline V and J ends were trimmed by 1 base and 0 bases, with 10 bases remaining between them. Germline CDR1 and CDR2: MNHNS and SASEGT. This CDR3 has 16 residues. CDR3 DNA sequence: TGTGCCAGCAGTGAAGTTGGGGAAAATAGCAATCAGCCCCAGCATTTT. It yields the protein CASSEVGENSNQPQHF.

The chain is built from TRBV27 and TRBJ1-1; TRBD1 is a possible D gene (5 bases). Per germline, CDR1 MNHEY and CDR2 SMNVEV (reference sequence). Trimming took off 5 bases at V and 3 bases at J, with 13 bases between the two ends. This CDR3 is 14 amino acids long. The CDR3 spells CASSPDEGYTEAFF. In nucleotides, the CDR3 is TGTGCCAGCAGTCCCGACGAGGGGTACACTGAAGCTTTCTTT.

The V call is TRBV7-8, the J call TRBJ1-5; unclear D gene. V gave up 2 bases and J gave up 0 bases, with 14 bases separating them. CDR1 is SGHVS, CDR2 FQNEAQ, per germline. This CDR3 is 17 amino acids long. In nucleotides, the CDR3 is TGTGCCAGCAGCTTACGTTACAGCGAATATAGCAATCAGCCCCAGCATTTT. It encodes CASSLRYSEYSNQPQHF. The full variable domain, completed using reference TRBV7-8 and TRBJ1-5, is GAGVSQSPRYKVAKRGQDVALRCDPISGHVSLFWYQQALGQGPEFLTYFQNEAQLDKSGLPSDRFFAERPEGSVSTLKIQRTQQEDSAVYLCASSLRYSEYSNQPQHFGDGTRLSIL.

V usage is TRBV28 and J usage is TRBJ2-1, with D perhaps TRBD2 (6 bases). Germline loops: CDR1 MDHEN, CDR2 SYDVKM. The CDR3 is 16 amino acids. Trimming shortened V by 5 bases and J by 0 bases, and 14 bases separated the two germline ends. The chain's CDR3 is CASSPLASSSYNEQFF. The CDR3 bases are TGTGCCAGCAGTCCGCTAGCGTCGAGCTCCTACAATGAGCAGTTCTTC.

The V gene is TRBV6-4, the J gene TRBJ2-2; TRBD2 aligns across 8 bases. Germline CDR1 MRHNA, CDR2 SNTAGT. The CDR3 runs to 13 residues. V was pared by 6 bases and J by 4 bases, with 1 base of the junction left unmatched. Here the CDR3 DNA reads TGTGCCAGCAGGAGCGGGAGCACCGGGGAGCTGTTTTTT. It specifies CASRSGSTGELFF.

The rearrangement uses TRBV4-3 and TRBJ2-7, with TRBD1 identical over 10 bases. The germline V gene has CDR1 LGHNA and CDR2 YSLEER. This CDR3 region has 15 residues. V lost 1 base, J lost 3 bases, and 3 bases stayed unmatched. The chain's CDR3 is CASSQGGTGVYEQYF. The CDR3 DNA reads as TGCGCCAGCAGCCAAGGAGGGACAGGGGTCTACGAGCAGTACTTC.

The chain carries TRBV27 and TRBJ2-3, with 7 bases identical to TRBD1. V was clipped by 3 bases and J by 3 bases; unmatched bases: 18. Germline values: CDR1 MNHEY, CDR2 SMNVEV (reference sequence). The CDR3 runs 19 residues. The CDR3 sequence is CASSLVRDRAFTGTDTQYF. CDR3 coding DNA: TGTGCCAGCAGTTTGGTCCGAGACAGGGCTTTTACGGGGACAGATACGCAGTATTTT.

The CDR3 DNA follows: TGCGCCAGCAGCCAAGGACAGGGAATCGATACGCAGTATTTT. As protein: CASSQGQGIDTQYF. The chain employs TRBV4-1 and TRBJ2-3; 7 bases are shared with TRBD1. J gave up 6 bases and V 1 base, and 4 bases lay outside the gene matches. Germline V lookup: CDR1 MGHRA, CDR2 YSYEKL. The CDR3 length is 14 residues.

DNA for the CDR3: TGTGCCAGCAGCTTAGCGATAGGACAGGGGGACGCTTTCTTT. Residues: CASSLAIGQGDAFF. J is TRBJ1-1 and V is TRBV7-6; 10 bases align to TRBD1. The CDR3 sequence is 14 residues long. V shed 0 bases, J shed 11 bases, and the junction held 6 bases outside the gene matches. Germline loops: CDR1 SGHVS, CDR2 FNYEAQ.

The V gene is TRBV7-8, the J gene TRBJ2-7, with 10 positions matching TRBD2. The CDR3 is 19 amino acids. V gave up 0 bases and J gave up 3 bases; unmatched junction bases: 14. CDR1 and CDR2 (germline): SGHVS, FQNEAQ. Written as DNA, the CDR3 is TGTGCCAGCAGCTTAGCGTACCCGACCCTAGCGGGAGACGACTACGAGCAGTACTTC. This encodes CASSLAYPTLAGDDYEQYF.

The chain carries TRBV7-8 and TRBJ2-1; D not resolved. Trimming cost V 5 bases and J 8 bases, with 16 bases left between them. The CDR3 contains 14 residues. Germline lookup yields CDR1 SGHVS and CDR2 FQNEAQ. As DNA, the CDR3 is TGTGCCAGCAGCCCAAGTCTGAACCCCCATGAGCAGTTCTTC. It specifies CASSPSLNPHEQFF.

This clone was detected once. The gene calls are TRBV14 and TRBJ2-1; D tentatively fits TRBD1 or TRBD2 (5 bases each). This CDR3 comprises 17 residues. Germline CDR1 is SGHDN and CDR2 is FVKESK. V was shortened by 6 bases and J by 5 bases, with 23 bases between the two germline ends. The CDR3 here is CASRRGVEVLGDNEQFF. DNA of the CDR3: TGTGCCAGCAGACGGGGTGTGGAGGTACTAGGGGACAATGAGCAGTTCTTC.

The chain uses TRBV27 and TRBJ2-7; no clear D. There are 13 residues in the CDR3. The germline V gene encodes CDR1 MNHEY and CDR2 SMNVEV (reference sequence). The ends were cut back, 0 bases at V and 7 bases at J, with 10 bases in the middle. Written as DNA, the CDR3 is TGTGCCAGCAGTTTATCCCGACACAATGAGCAGTACTTC. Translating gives CASSLSRHNEQYF.

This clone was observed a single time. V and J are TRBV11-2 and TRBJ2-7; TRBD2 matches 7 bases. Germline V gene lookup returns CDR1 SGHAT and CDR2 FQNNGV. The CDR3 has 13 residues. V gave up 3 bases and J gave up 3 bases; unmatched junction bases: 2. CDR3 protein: CASSLWTSYEQYF. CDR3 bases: TGTGCCAGCAGCTTGTGGACTAGCTACGAGCAGTACTTC.

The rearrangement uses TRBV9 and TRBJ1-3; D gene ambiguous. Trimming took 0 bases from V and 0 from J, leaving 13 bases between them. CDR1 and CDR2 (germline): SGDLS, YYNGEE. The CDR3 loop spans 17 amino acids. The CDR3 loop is CASSVGAVALSGNTIYF. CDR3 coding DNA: TGTGCCAGCAGCGTAGGTGCGGTAGCCCTCTCTGGAAACACCATATATTTT.

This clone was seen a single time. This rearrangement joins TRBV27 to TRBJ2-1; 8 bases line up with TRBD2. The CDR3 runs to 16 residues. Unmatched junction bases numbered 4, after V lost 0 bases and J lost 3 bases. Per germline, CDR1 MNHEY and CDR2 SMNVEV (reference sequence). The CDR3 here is CASSLSLAGIYNEQFF. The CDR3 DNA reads TGTGCCAGCAGTTTATCGCTAGCGGGCATCTACAATGAGCAGTTCTTC.

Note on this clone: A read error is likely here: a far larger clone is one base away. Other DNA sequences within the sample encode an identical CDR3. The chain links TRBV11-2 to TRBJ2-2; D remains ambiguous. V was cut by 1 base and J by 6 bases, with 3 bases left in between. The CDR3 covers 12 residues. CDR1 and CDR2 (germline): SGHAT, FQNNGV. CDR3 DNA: TGTGCCAGCAGCTTAGGTGCCGGGGAGCTGTTTTTT. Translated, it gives CASSLGAGELFF.

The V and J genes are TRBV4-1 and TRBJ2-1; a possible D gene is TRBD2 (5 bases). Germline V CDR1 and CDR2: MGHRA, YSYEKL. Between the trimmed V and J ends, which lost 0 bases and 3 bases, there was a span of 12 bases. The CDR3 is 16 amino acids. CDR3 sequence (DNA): TGCGCCAGCAGCCAAGATGGTCAGGACTTCTACAATGAGCAGTTCTTC. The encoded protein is CASSQDGQDFYNEQFF.

CDR3: CASSMGGGYEQYF. CDR3 nucleotide sequence: TGCGCCAGCAGCATGGGTGGAGGATACGAGCAGTACTTC. The chain couples TRBV4-1 to TRBJ2-7, with D possibly matching TRBD2 (5 bases). Trimming removed 5 bases at V and 4 bases at J, with 12 bases between. Per germline, CDR1 MGHRA and CDR2 YSYEKL. The CDR3 runs 13 residues.

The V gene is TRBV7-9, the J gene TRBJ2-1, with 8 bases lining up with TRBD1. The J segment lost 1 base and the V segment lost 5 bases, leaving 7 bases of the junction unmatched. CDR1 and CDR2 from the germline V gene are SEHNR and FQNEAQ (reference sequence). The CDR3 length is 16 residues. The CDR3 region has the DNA TGTGCCAGCAGCAAAGGACAGGGCCGTTCCTACAATGAGCAGTTCTTC. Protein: CASSKGQGRSYNEQFF.

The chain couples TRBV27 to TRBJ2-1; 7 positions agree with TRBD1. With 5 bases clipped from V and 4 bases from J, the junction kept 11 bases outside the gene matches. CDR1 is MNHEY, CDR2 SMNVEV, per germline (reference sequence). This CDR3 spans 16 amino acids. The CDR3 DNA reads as TGTGCCAGCAGTGCCGGGACAGAAAAACCGTACAATGAGCAGTTCTTC. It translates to CASSAGTEKPYNEQFF.

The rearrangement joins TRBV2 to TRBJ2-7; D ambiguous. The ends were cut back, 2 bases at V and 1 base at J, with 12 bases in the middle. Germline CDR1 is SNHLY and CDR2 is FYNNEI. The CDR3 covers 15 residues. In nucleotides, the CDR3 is TGTGCCAGCAGTGAATACGTAGCCGGTTCCTACGAGCAGTACTTC. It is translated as CASSEYVAGSYEQYF. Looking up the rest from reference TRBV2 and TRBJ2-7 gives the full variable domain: EPEVTQTPSHQVTQMGQEVILRCVPISNHLYFYWYRQILGQKVEFLVSFYNNEISEKSEIFDDQFSVERPDGSNFTLKIRSTKLEDSAMYFCASSEYVAGSYEQYFGPGTRLTVT.

DNA of the CDR3: TGCAGCGTTGAGTCCGGGGAGCTGTTTTTT. Translation: CSVESGELFF. The V call is TRBV29-1, the J call TRBJ2-2; no firm D call. This CDR3 has 10 residues. V lost 3 bases to trimming and J lost 6 bases, with 2 bases between them. Germline-derived CDR1 and CDR2 are SQVTM and ANQGSEA.

The CDR3 spells CASSSPDGASGANVLTF. The CDR3 DNA reads TGCGCCAGCAGCTCCCCGGACGGAGCCTCTGGGGCCAACGTCCTGACTTTC. V usage is TRBV4-1 and J usage is TRBJ2-6; D not certain. Germline V gene sequence: CDR1 MGHRA, CDR2 YSYEKL. This CDR3 is built from 17 residues. V lost 5 bases and J lost 0, with 14 bases in between.

The DNA for the CDR3 is TGCGCCAGCAGCGCCGGGACTAGCGGCACAGATACGCAGTATTTT. Its translation is CASSAGTSGTDTQYF. The rearrangement uses TRBV5-1 and TRBJ2-3; 10 nucleotides align to TRBD2. Germline V lookup: CDR1 SGHRS, CDR2 YFSETQ. CDR3 length: 15 residues. Trimming removed 4 bases from V and 1 base from J; junction bases left unmatched: 3.

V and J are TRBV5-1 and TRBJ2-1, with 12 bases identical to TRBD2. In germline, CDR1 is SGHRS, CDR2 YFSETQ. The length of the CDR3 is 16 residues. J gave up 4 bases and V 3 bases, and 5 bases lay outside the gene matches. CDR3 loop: CASSWRLAGGYNEQFF. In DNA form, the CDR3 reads TGCGCCAGCAGCTGGAGGCTAGCGGGAGGGTACAATGAGCAGTTCTTC.